This TCR beta chain comes out of a study of T-cell reconstitution after alpha-beta-depleted transplantation in children. General study findings and limits: Most T-cell counts and diversity one year after the transplant came from T cells that were newly produced. There were reportedly several hundred expanded graft clones from which alpha-beta T cells came about two months after transplant. The origin of high day-60 TCRbeta diversity in some patients lay in surviving recipient T cells and thymic progenitors.

Germline V gene lookup returns CDR1 SGDLS and CDR2 YYNGEE. The CDR3 extends over 14 amino acids. Trimming stripped 0 bases from V and 7 bases from J, with 11 bases between. In the case of this clonotype: Its matching antigen is unknown.

A TCRbeta library incorporating unique molecular identifiers was prepared. One entry per CDR3 protein results from TCRdb running MiXCR on the PCR reads. The table lists hundreds of thousands of distinct CDR3 sequences, over 7% of them singletons. The sample consisted of peripheral blood, taken 360 days after TCRalphabeta/CD19-depleted stem cell transplant. The sequence came from a female patient younger than 10 who had a stem cell transplant for Fanconi anemia, so the T cells may come from the graft donor. This chain uses TRBV9 with TRBJ2-1; D call uncertain. CDR3 protein: CASSVAGLENEQFF. The CDR3 nucleotides read TGTGCCAGCAGCGTAGCAGGCCTAGAGAATGAGCAGTTCTTC.